The clone carrying this T cell receptor (beta chain) was counted many times. What it binds is not known. RNA transcripts served as the template for amplifying TCR beta CDR3 regions. First-round RT-PCR with HTBI primers amplified the TCR CDR3 region. Each CDR3 protein is one row after TCRdb ran MiXCR on the multiplex PCR reads. The data show hundreds of thousands of distinct CDR3 sequences, about 15% seen once. These data belong to a study of T cells in Graves' hyperthyroidism and ophthalmopathy. Study-level points and caveats: Through a model of 13 V-J features, ophthalmopathy was separated from stable hyperthyroidism.

V was shortened by 8 bases and J by 2 bases, with 12 bases between the two germline ends. The CDR3 has 13 amino acids. Germline V gene sequence: CDR1 SGHAT, CDR2 FQNNGV. Patients with ophthalmopathy all had a Clinical Activity Score of at least 3, a NOSPECS grade of at least 4 and duration under 3 months. The sequenced sample consisted of blood. The clonotype originates from a woman aged 40 to 50 with Graves' ophthalmopathy. The genes are TRBV11-2 and TRBJ1-2; D is ambiguous. The CDR3 region is CASGSTENYGYTF. DNA for the CDR3: TGTGCCAGCGGCTCGACGGAGAACTATGGCTACACCTTC.